The source of this T cell receptor (beta chain) is a study of blood T cell repertoires in COVID-19. The CDR3 is 16 residues long. Germline V gives CDR1 KGHSH, CDR2 LQKENI. The V end lost 3 bases, the J end lost 2 bases, and 17 bases lay between the germline ends. Sequencing was performed with immunoSEQ multiplex PCR; in TCRdb, only in-frame clones are kept and a portion is missing. Of about 430,000 clones in the sample, 75% to 90% were seen once. Cohort placement rested on clinical history that participants reported themselves. Recovery meant two consecutive negative NP/OP PCR tests, professional clearance, or resolved symptoms.

The sample comprised PBMCs or T cells enriched from blood (not recorded which). This TCR was sampled from a young man who had recovered from COVID-19. The rearrangement links TRBV18 to TRBJ2-7; D possibly corresponds to TRBD2 (6 bases). The CDR3 loop reads CASSPVQRAQPYEQYF. CDR3 nucleotides: TGTGCCAGCTCACCGGTCCAGCGGGCACAACCCTACGAGCAGTACTTC.